These T cell receptor beta chains were read from a single sample in a study of T-cell memory formation after mild COVID-19. TCRdb re-called the 5' RACE reads through MiXCR, storing one row per CDR3 protein. The table shows over 45,000 distinct CDR3 sequences, with over 8.5% occurring only once. Sequencing used PBMCs or a T cell subset sorted from them (not recorded which). The source is an adult woman who had mild COVID-19 (a few samples of this study predate the infection). Cell type and time point are not known. CDR3s include the opening cysteine and the closing phenylalanine or tryptophan. The order of the fields is clone size, CDR3 length, J gene, V gene, D gene, CDR3 DNA, CDR3 protein. D genes are given only for firm matches. Expanded clones are given a class, and other clones once, few, many or no size at all.

few,16,TRBJ2-7,TRBV6-2/TRBV6-3,.,TGTGCCAGCAGTTACTCGGCTTTTGGGCGGTACTCGGGGCAGTACTTC,CASSYSAFGRYSGQYF
.,16,TRBJ1-6,TRBV11-2,.,TGTGCCAGCAGCCTCGTCTCCGGCGGTAATATTTCACCCCTCCACTTT,CASSLVSGGNISPLHF
many,16,TRBJ2-6,TRBV12-3/TRBV12-4,.,TGTGCCAGCAGTTCACAGGGCACATCTGGGGCCAACGTCCTGACTTTC,CASSSQGTSGANVLTF
.,16,TRBJ2-3,TRBV11-1,.,TGTGCCAGCAGCCGTATGTACGGGACCCACACAGATACGCAGTATTTT,CASSRMYGTHTDTQYF
few,16,TRBJ2-3,TRBV6-2/TRBV6-3,TRBD2,TGTGCCAGCAGTCGAAGGGGACTAGCGTCTGCAGATACGCAGTATTTT,CASSRRGLASADTQYF
many,14,TRBJ1-1,TRBV9,.,TGTGCCAGCAGCGTAGCGGGAACGAACACTGAAGCTTTCTTT,CASSVAGTNTEAFF
many,13,TRBJ1-5,TRBV30,.,TGTGCCTGGAGTGCGAAAGGGAATCAGCCCCAGCATTTT,CAWSAKGNQPQHF
many,16,TRBJ2-7,TRBV4-3,TRBD1,TGCGCCAGCAGCCATTGGGGGACAGGGAAGCGAAACGAGCAGTACTTC,CASSHWGTGKRNEQYF
.,12,TRBJ2-7,TRBV6-2/TRBV6-3,.,TGTGCCAGCAGAACGCTAGGCTACGAGCAGTACTTC,CASRTLGYEQYF
few,14,TRBJ2-7,TRBV7-9,.,TGTGCCAGCAGCTTATCCCAGGGGAATACCGAGCAGTACTTC,CASSLSQGNTEQYF
few,18,TRBJ2-1,TRBV24-1,TRBD2,TGTGCCACCAGTGACGAAGGACTAGCGGACAAATCCTACAATGAGCAGTTCTTC,CATSDEGLADKSYNEQFF
few,16,TRBJ2-2,TRBV7-2,TRBD2,TGTGCCAGCAGCTTAGAACTAGCGGGTTCTACCGGGGAGCTGTTTTTT,CASSLELAGSTGELFF
few,13,TRBJ2-5,TRBV6-1,TRBD1,TGTGCCAGCAGCCGGGACAGAGGGGAGACCCAGTACTTC,CASSRDRGETQYF
few,15,TRBJ1-5,TRBV28,TRBD1,TGTGCCAGCAGTCTTCCGACAGGGGGGAGTCAGCCCCAGCATTTT,CASSLPTGGSQPQHF
few,15,TRBJ2-2,TRBV20-1,.,TGCAGTGCTAGAGATTCGAAGACTGGCACCGGGGAGCTGTTTTTT,CSARDSKTGTGELFF
few,14,TRBJ1-5,TRBV7-6,.,TGTGCCAGCAGCTTGGGATCCGGGATGACGCCCCAGCATTTT,CASSLGSGMTPQHF
.,14,TRBJ2-2,TRBV7-9,.,TGTGCCAGCAGCTTAGGTACTAGCTCCGGGGAGCTGTTTTTT,CASSLGTSSGELFF
.,15,TRBJ2-1,TRBV27,TRBD2,TGTGCCAGCAGTTCGCGGCGGGGGGGCCGCGGTGAGCAGTTCTTC,CASSSRRGGRGEQFF
few,13,TRBJ1-1,TRBV10-3,.,TGTGCCATCAAGGACAGTACGAACACTGAAGCTTTCTTT,CAIKDSTNTEAFF
many,16,TRBJ2-7,TRBV5-6,TRBD1,TGTGCCAGCAGCTTGGATCGACAGGGCGGTGGAGACGAGCAGTACTTC,CASSLDRQGGGDEQYF
many,16,TRBJ2-2,TRBV4-3,.,TGCGCCAGCAGCCAAGATTCTAGCGGGACAGGCGGGGAGCTGTTTTTT,CASSQDSSGTGGELFF
.,17,TRBJ1-6,TRBV10-3,TRBD1,TGTGCCATCAGTGATCCGCCCCAGGGGGCTAGGGGTTCACCCCTCCACTTT,CAISDPPQGARGSPLHF
.,17,TRBJ2-7,TRBV6-1,TRBD1,TGTGCCAGCAGGCGGATTACAGGGGGCGGAATGGCCTACGAGCAGTACTTC,CASRRITGGGMAYEQYF
few,14,TRBJ1-2,TRBV12-3/TRBV12-4,TRBD1,TGTGCCAGCAGTTTCAGGGACAGGGGAGGTGGCTACACCTTC,CASSFRDRGGGYTF
.,14,TRBJ2-2,TRBV5-1,.,TGCGCCAGCAGCTTGAACCCCGACACCGGGGAGCTGTTTTTT,CASSLNPDTGELFF
few,14,TRBJ1-2,TRBV6-1,TRBD1,TGTGCCAGCATTGAGACAGGGGGCGCCTATGGCTACACCTTC,CASIETGGAYGYTF
few,15,TRBJ1-4,TRBV5-4,.,TGTGCCAGCAGCAGCAACAGGGCGGTTAATGAAAAACTGTTTTTT,CASSSNRAVNEKLFF
few,14,TRBJ1-1,TRBV3-1,TRBD1,TGTGCCAGCAGCCAAGCCGCGGGACAGTCTGAAGCTTTCTTT,CASSQAAGQSEAFF
medium-sized,15,TRBJ2-3,TRBV12-3/TRBV12-4,TRBD2,TGTGCCAGCAGTTTAAGCGGGGGCCCCACAGATACGCAGTATTTT,CASSLSGGPTDTQYF
many,17,TRBJ2-2,TRBV7-6,TRBD2,TGTGCCAGCAGCTTAGTGGGAGCGGGGGGAGACACCGGGGAGCTGTTTTTT,CASSLVGAGGDTGELFF
many,16,TRBJ2-1,TRBV4-3,TRBD1,TGCGCCAGCAGCCTATTCGGGACAGGGGGATACAATGAGCAGTTCTTC,CASSLFGTGGYNEQFF
few,18,TRBJ2-1,TRBV7-9,.,TGTGCCAGCAGCTTCATGTCCGGGGCTGTAAGTCCCTACAATGAGCAGTTCTTC,CASSFMSGAVSPYNEQFF
many,15,TRBJ2-3,TRBV7-2,.,TGTGCCAGCAGCTATCTCCCCGGGATCACAGATACGCAGTATTTT,CASSYLPGITDTQYF
few,14,TRBJ1-2,TRBV4-2,TRBD1,TGTGCCAGCAGCCAACCGGGACAGCTCTATGGCTACACCTTC,CASSQPGQLYGYTF
many,19,TRBJ2-1,TRBV4-2,TRBD2,TGTGCCAGCAGCCAAGTAGCCGGGACTAGCGGGAGCTCCTACAATGAGCAGTTCTTC,CASSQVAGTSGSSYNEQFF
many,11,TRBJ2-3,TRBV7-2,.,TGTGCCAGCAGCCCCGCAGATACGCAGTATTTT,CASSPADTQYF
.,14,TRBJ2-5,TRBV3-1,.,TGTGCCAGCAAGGGACCCCGGTACCAAGAGACCCAGTACTTC,CASKGPRYQETQYF
medium-sized,14,TRBJ2-5,TRBV9,TRBD1,TGTGCCAGCAGTGGGACAGGGGCTGGGGAGACCCAGTACTTC,CASSGTGAGETQYF
.,14,TRBJ1-1,TRBV5-1,.,TGCGCCAGCAGATTAGGAGGGGACAACACTGAAGCTTTCTTT,CASRLGGDNTEAFF
.,16,TRBJ1-1,TRBV6-5,TRBD1,TGTGCCAGCGGGGACAGAGGCCACCGAGGGGACACTGAAGCTTTCTTT,CASGDRGHRGDTEAFF
many,12,TRBJ2-3,TRBV7-2,.,TGTGCCAGCAGCTTTCACCCGGGTACGCAGTATTTT,CASSFHPGTQYF
.,16,TRBJ2-7,TRBV30,.,TGTGCCTGGAGTGCACTGAGGGGCGGGAATCGGTACGAGCAGTACTTC,CAWSALRGGNRYEQYF
.,12,TRBJ2-3,TRBV12-3/TRBV12-4,TRBD1,TGTGCCAGCAGATTGACAGGGGCTACGCAGTATTTT,CASRLTGATQYF
many,16,TRBJ2-3,TRBV11-2,.,TGTGCCAGCAGCTTAGTAGTCCATACTAGCACAGATACGCAGTATTTT,CASSLVVHTSTDTQYF
few,13,TRBJ1-1,TRBV6-5,.,TGTGCCAGCAGCAGGCAGGGGACCACTGAAGCTTTCTTT,CASSRQGTTEAFF
many,14,TRBJ2-1,TRBV4-1,.,TGCGCCAGCAGCCAGAGAGACGGAGACAATGAGCAGTTCTTC,CASSQRDGDNEQFF
.,17,TRBJ2-1,TRBV5-1,TRBD2,TGCGCCAGCAGCTTGGCCAAGACTAGCGCAGGGTACAATGAGCAGTTCTTC,CASSLAKTSAGYNEQFF